This is a list of T cell receptor beta chains from one sample in a study of regulatory dendritic cells for organ transplantation. Generated by immunoSEQ multiplex PCR, the TCRdb table keeps only in-frame clones and is missing some. The sample lists fewer than 50,000 clones; 75% to 95% were seen once. Material for sequencing was naive CD8+ T cells from blood. These receptors came from a human donor in good health. The CDR3 runs from the conserved cysteine through the conserved F or W. D genes are given only for firm matches. Expanded clones are given a class, and other clones once, few, many or no size at all.

size: .; J: TRBJ2-3; D: .; V: TRBV4-1; CDR3: CASSQGLTDTQYF; DNA: TGCGCCAGCAGCCAAGGACTCACAGATACGCAGTATTTT
size: .; J: TRBJ2-7; D: .; V: TRBV27; CDR3: CASEQGSEQYF; DNA: TGTGCCAGTGAACAGGGAAGCGAGCAGTACTTC
size: .; J: TRBJ1-6; D: TRBD1; V: TRBV2; CDR3: CASRGDSSYNSPLHF; DNA: TGTGCCAGCAGGGGGGACAGCTCCTATAATTCACCCCTCCACTTT
size: .; J: TRBJ2-7; D: .; V: TRBV6-5; CDR3: CASSYGTGKTYEQYF; DNA: TGTGCCAGCAGTTACGGCACCGGGAAGACCTACGAGCAGTACTTC
size: .; J: TRBJ2-1; D: .; V: TRBV27; CDR3: CASRRLADEQFF; DNA: TGTGCCAGCAGGAGGCTAGCTGACGAGCAGTTCTTC
size: .; J: TRBJ2-5; D: .; V: TRBV29-1; CDR3: CSGLGRGNKGETQYF; DNA: TGCAGCGGGTTAGGGAGAGGAAATAAAGGGGAGACCCAGTACTTC
size: .; J: TRBJ2-3; D: TRBD1; V: TRBV19; CDR3: CASSISPLLDRETQYF; DNA: TGTGCCAGTAGTATAAGCCCCCTCTTAGACAGGGAGACGCAGTATTTT
size: .; J: TRBJ1-1; D: .; V: TRBV10-3; CDR3: CAISEAGLTEAFF; DNA: TGTGCCATCAGTGAGGCAGGGCTCACTGAAGCTTTCTTT
size: .; J: TRBJ2-1; D: TRBD2; V: TRBV7-2; CDR3: CASSLKGGGYNEQFF; DNA: TGTGCCAGCAGCTTAAAGGGCGGGGGCTACAATGAGCAGTTCTTC
size: .; J: TRBJ2-5; D: TRBD2; V: TRBV9; CDR3: CASSSRLAGVQETQYF; DNA: TGTGCCAGCAGCTCCCGACTAGCGGGGGTTCAAGAGACCCAGTACTTC
size: .; J: TRBJ2-3; D: .; V: TRBV6-5; CDR3: CASSSTSFTDTQYF; DNA: TGTGCCAGCAGCTCCACCTCCTTCACAGATACGCAGTATTTT
size: once; J: TRBJ2-5; D: TRBD1; V: TRBV7-2; CDR3: CASSLPGGETQYF; DNA: TGTGCCAGCAGCTTACCAGGGGGAGAGACCCAGTACTTC
size: .; J: TRBJ2-7; D: TRBD2; V: TRBV4-3; CDR3: CASSHTGGTSEQYF; DNA: TGCGCCAGCAGCCATACGGGAGGGACGTCCGAGCAGTACTTC
size: once; J: TRBJ1-2; D: .; V: TRBV6-5; CDR3: CASSFAEVYGYTF; DNA: TGTGCCAGCAGTTTTGCAGAGGTCTATGGCTACACCTTC
size: .; J: TRBJ2-7; D: .; V: TRBV6-5; CDR3: CASSSLQGFYEQYF; DNA: TGTGCCAGCAGCTCCCTTCAAGGGTTCTACGAGCAGTACTTC
size: once; J: TRBJ1-4; D: .; V: TRBV6-5; CDR3: CASSYSGPLNEKLFF; DNA: TGTGCCAGCAGTTACTCCGGGCCCCTGAATGAAAAACTGTTTTTT
size: .; J: TRBJ1-6; D: .; V: TRBV7-6; CDR3: CASSLDDQGWGNSPLHF; DNA: TGTGCCAGCAGCTTAGATGATCAGGGATGGGGAAATTCACCCCTCCACTTT
size: .; J: TRBJ1-2; D: .; V: TRBV27; CDR3: CASSLAGPGLFGGYTF; DNA: TGTGCCAGCAGTTTAGCAGGCCCCGGGCTTTTCGGTGGTTACACCTTC
size: .; J: TRBJ1-5; D: TRBD1; V: TRBV6-5; CDR3: CASSETGVFQPQHF; DNA: TGTGCCAGCAGCGAGACAGGGGTCTTTCAGCCCCAGCATTTT
size: .; J: TRBJ2-7; D: TRBD2; V: TRBV7-2; CDR3: CATLGDGTGGSGEQYF; DNA: TGTGCCACCCTGGGAGACGGGACGGGAGGATCTGGCGAGCAGTACTTC
size: .; J: TRBJ2-3; D: .; V: TRBV7-2; CDR3: CASSPRGFLAGKDTQYF; DNA: TGTGCCAGCAGCCCAAGGGGGTTTCTTGCGGGTAAAGATACGCAGTATTTT
size: .; J: TRBJ2-7; D: .; V: TRBV5-6; CDR3: CASSFMWEHPYEQYF; DNA: TGTGCCAGCAGCTTTATGTGGGAGCATCCCTACGAGCAGTACTTC
size: .; J: TRBJ1-5; D: .; V: TRBV4-1; CDR3: CASSQVSGANQPQHF; DNA: TGCGCCAGCAGCCAAGTTTCAGGGGCCAATCAGCCCCAGCATTTT
size: once; J: TRBJ2-5; D: TRBD2; V: TRBV5-8; CDR3: CASSLLAGEGETQYF; DNA: TGTGCCAGCAGCTTGTTAGCGGGAGAGGGAGAGACCCAGTACTTC
size: .; J: TRBJ1-1; D: .; V: TRBV27; CDR3: CASSGLGTETFLYTEAFF; DNA: TGTGCCAGCAGTGGGCTAGGGACGGAAACTTTTCTGTACACTGAAGCTTTCTTT
size: .; J: TRBJ2-7; D: .; V: TRBV29-1; CDR3: CSVEAASYEQYF; DNA: TGCAGCGTTGAAGCAGCCTCCTACGAGCAGTACTTC